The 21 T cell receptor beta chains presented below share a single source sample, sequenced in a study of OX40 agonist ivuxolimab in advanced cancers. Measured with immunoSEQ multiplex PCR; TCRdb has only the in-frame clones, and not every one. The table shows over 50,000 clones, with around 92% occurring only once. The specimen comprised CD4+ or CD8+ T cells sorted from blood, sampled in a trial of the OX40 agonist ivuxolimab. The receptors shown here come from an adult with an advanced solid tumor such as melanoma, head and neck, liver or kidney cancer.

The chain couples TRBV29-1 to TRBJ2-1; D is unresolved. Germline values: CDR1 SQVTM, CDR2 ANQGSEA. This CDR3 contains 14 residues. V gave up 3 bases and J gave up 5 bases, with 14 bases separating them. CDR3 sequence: CSVDAGLGNNEQFF. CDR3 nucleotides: TGCAGCGTTGATGCCGGGTTGGGGAACAATGAGCAGTTCTTC.

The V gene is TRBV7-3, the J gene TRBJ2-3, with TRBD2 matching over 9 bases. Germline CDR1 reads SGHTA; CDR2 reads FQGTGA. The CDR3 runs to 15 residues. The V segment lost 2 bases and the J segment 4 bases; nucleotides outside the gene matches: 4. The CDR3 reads CASSLGLAKSDTQYF. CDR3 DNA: TGTGCCAGCAGCTTAGGACTAGCGAAGTCAGATACGCAGTATTTT.

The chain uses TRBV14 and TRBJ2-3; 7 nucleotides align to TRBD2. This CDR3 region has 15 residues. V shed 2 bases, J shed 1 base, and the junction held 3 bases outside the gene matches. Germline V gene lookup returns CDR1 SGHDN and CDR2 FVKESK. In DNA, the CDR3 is TGTGCCAGCAGCCAACTAGCGGTGCGCACAGATACGCAGTATTTT. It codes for CASSQLAVRTDTQYF.

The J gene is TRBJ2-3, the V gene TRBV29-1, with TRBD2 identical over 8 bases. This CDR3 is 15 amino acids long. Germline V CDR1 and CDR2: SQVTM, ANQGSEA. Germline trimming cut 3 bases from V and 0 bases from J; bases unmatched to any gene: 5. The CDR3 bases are TGCAGCGTTGAGGCGGGACTAGGTAGCACAGATACGCAGTATTTT. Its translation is CSVEAGLGSTDTQYF.

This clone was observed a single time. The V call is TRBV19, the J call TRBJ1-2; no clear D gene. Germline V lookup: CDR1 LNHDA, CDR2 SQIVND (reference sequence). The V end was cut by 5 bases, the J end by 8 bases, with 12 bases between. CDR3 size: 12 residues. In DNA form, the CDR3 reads TGTGCCAGTAGTGCCGGCTATTGGGGCTACACCTTC. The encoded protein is CASSAGYWGYTF.

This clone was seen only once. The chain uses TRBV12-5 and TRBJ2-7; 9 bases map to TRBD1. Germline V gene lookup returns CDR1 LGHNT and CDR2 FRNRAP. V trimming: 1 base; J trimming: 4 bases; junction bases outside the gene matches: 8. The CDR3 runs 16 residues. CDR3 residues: CASGLARGTGSYEQYV. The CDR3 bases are TGTGCTAGTGGTTTGGCAAGGGGGACAGGGAGTTACGAGCAGTACGTC.

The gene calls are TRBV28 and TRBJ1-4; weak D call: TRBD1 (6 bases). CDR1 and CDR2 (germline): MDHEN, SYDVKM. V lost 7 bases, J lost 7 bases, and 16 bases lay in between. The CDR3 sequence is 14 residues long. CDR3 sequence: CASKGGAVAEKLFF. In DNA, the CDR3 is TGTGCCAGCAAAGGGGGGGCGGTGGCTGAAAAACTGTTTTTT.

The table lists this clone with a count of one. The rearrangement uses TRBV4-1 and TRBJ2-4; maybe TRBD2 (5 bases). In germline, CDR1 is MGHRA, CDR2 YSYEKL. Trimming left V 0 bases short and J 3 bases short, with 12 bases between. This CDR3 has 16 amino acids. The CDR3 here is CASSQEGEGYKNIQYF. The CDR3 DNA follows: TGCGCCAGCAGCCAAGAAGGTGAGGGCTACAAAAACATTCAGTACTTC.

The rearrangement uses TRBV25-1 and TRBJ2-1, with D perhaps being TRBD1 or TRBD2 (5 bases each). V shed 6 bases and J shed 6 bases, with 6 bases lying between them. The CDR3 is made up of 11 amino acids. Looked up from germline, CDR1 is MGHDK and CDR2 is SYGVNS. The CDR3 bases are TGTGCCAGCAGGAGGGGCAATGAGCAGTTCTTC. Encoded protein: CASRRGNEQFF.

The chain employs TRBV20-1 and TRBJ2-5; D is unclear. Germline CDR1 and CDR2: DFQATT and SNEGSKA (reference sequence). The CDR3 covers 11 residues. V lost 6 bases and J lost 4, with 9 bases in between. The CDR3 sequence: CSAQKRETQYF. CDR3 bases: TGCAGTGCCCAAAAGCGAGAGACCCAGTACTTC.

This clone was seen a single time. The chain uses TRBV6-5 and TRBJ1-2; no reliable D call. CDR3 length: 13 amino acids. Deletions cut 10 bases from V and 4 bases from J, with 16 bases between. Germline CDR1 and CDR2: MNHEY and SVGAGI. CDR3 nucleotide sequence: TGTGCCATCCTGGAGAGGGCCAGCTATGGCTACACCTTC. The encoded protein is CAILERASYGYTF.

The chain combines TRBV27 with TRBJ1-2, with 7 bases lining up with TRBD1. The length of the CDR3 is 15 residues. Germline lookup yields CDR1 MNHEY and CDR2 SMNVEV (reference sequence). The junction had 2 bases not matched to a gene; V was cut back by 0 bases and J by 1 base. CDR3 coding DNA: TGTGCCAGCAGTTTATCGTACAGGGGTAACTATGGCTACACCTTC. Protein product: CASSLSYRGNYGYTF.

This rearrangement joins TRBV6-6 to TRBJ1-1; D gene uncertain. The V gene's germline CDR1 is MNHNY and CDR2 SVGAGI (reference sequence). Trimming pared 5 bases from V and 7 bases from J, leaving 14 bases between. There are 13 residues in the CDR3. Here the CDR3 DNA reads TGTGCCAGCAGTCCCCGGTCCCTTATTGAAGCTTTCTTT. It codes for CASSPRSLIEAFF.

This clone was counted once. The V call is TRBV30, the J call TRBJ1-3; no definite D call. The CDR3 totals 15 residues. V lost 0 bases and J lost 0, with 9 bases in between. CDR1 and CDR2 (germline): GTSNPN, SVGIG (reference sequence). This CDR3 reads CAWSVWPVSGNTIYF. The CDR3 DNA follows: TGTGCCTGGAGTGTGTGGCCTGTCTCTGGAAACACCATATATTTT.

The CDR3 DNA sequence: TGTGCCAGCAGTGAAACGGTCAGGGCCTACGAGCAGTACTTC. This codes for CASSETVRAYEQYF. The chain has TRBV6-1 and TRBJ2-7, with D possibly TRBD1 on 5 matching bases. V was clipped by 2 bases and J by 2 bases, with 10 bases between them. In germline, CDR1 is MNHNS, CDR2 SASEGT. CDR3 length: 14 residues.

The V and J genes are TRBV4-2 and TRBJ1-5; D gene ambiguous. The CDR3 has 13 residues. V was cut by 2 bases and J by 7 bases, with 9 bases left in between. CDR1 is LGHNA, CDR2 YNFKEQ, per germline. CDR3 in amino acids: CASSQPFGQPQHF. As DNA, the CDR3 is TGTGCCAGCAGCCAACCCTTTGGACAGCCCCAGCATTTT.

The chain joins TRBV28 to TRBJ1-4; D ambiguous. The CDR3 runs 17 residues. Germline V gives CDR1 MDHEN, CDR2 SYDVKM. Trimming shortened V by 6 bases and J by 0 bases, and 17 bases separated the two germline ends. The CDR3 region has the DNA TGTGCCAGCAGACTTGACACATCGGCGGCAACTAATGAAAAACTGTTTTTT. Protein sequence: CASRLDTSAATNEKLFF.

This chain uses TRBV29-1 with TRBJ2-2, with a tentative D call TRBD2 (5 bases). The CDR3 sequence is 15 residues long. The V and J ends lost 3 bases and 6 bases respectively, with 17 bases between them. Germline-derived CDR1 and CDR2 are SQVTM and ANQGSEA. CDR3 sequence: CSVDSSAGPSGELFF. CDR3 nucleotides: TGCAGCGTTGATAGTAGCGCAGGTCCATCCGGGGAGCTGTTTTTT.

The CDR3 DNA sequence: TGTGCCAGCAGAGGACGGACCCCGGACTATGGCTACACCTTC. This gives the protein CASRGRTPDYGYTF. J is TRBJ1-2 and V is TRBV7-9; unclear D gene. Germline CDR1 is SEHNR and CDR2 is FQNEAQ (reference sequence). Trimming stripped 6 bases from V and 3 bases from J, with 14 bases between. The CDR3 is 14 amino acids.

CDR3 coding DNA: TGTGCCAGCAGTACATCCGGGGGGGCAAACGAGCAGTACTTC. It specifies CASSTSGGANEQYF. The chain couples TRBV28 to TRBJ2-7; the match to TRBD2 covers 8 bases. This CDR3 region has 14 residues. CDR1 and CDR2 (germline): MDHEN, SYDVKM. Trimming took 5 bases from V and 5 from J; bases not matched to a gene: 8.

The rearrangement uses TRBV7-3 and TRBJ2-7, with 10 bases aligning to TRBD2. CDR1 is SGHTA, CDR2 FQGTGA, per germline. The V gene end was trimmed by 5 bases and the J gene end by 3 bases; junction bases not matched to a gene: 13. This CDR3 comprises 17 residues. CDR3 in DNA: TGTGCCAGCAGCCGGGGAACCCTAGCGGGAGAACACTACGAGCAGTACGTC. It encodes CASSRGTLAGEHYEQYV.